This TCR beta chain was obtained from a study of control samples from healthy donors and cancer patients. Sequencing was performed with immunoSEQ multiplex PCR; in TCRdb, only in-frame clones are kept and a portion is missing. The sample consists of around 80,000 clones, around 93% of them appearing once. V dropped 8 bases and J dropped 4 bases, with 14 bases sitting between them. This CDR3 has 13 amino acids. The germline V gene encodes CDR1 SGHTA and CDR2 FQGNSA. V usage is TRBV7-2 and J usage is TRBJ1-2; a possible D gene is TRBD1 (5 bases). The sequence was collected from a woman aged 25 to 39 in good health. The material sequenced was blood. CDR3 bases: TGTGCCAGCGGGGGAGGGGTTGGCTATGGCTACACCTTC. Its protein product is CASGGGVGYGYTF.